Sequencing of this T cell receptor beta chain was carried out in a study of regulatory T cells in long-lasting Graves disease. Germline lookup yields CDR1 KGHSH and CDR2 LQKENI. The CDR3 spans 16 residues. V lost 3 bases and J 4 bases, leaving 18 bases between the germline ends. Time point: newly diagnosed GD, antithyroid drugs for less than 3 months. Extracted RNA from PBMCs served as the source of the TCR library. Building the TCR beta libraries relied on iRepertoire HTBI primers, and CDR3 regions underwent Arm-PCR. From the multiplex PCR reads, TCRdb called clonotypes with MiXCR, one entry per CDR3 protein. This table holds around 500,000 distinct CDR3 sequences, approximately 16% found once. The same data also contributed to another study, on T cells in Graves' hyperthyroidism and ophthalmopathy.

The TCR sequence derives from a woman between 40 and 65 years old with Graves disease. The chain combines TRBV18 with TRBJ1-2; no definite D call. The sample here was peripheral blood mononuclear cells (PBMCs), taken at new diagnosis, from a patient treated with antithyroid drugs. CDR3 region: CASSPNGGEARYGYTF. Written as DNA, the CDR3 is TGTGCCAGCTCACCTAACGGCGGGGAAGCTCGCTATGGCTACACCTTC.